This is a list of T cell receptor beta chains from one sample in a study of T cells after yellow fever vaccination. TCRdb called the 5' RACE reads again in MiXCR, with one record for every CDR3 protein. The table shows roughly 350,000 distinct CDR3 sequences, with approximately 4% occurring only once. This specimen consisted of PBMCs, obtained 5 days after the yellow fever booster vaccination. These receptors were taken from a man between 18 and 29 years old who received the YFV17D yellow fever vaccine. The CDR3 runs from the conserved cysteine through the conserved F or W. A D gene is named only where the DNA matches it firmly. Only some rows state a clone size, as once, few, many or a class for expanded clones.

j_gene: TRBJ2-1
d_gene: .
abundance: .
v_gene: TRBV5-1
CDR3aa: CASSLGDKALGEQFF
CDR3nt: TGCGCCAGCAGCTTGGGGGACAAGGCCTTGGGTGAGCAGTTCTTC

j_gene: TRBJ1-1
d_gene: .
abundance: few
v_gene: TRBV5-5
CDR3aa: CASSLGSWDNTEAFF
CDR3nt: TGTGCCAGCAGCTTGGGGTCCTGGGACAACACTGAAGCTTTCTTT

j_gene: TRBJ2-7
d_gene: TRBD1
abundance: many
v_gene: TRBV18
CDR3aa: CASSPLGNTGVSLF
CDR3nt: TGTGCCAGCTCTCCCCTTGGTAATACAGGGGTTTCCCTCTTC

j_gene: TRBJ1-6
d_gene: TRBD1
abundance: many
v_gene: TRBV4-2
CDR3aa: CASSQDLGQESSPLHF
CDR3nt: TGTGCCAGCAGCCAAGATCTGGGACAGGAGAGTTCACCCCTCCACTTT

j_gene: TRBJ1-6
d_gene: .
abundance: once
v_gene: TRBV4-3
CDR3aa: CASSQDVEGWDSPLHF
CDR3nt: TGCGCCAGCAGCCAAGATGTAGAGGGATGGGATTCACCCCTCCACTTT

j_gene: TRBJ2-1
d_gene: TRBD2
abundance: .
v_gene: TRBV10-3
CDR3aa: CAISLAGGTGNEQFF
CDR3nt: TGTGCCATCAGTTTAGCGGGGGGGACTGGGAATGAGCAGTTCTTC

j_gene: TRBJ1-4
d_gene: .
abundance: .
v_gene: TRBV5-5
CDR3aa: CASSLRTPTNEKLFF
CDR3nt: TGTGCCAGCAGCTTGAGGACACCAACTAATGAAAAACTGTTTTTT

j_gene: TRBJ2-6
d_gene: .
abundance: few
v_gene: TRBV6-6
CDR3aa: CASQHNFRSGPWGANVLTF
CDR3nt: TGTGCCTCCCAGCACAATTTTAGGTCGGGCCCGTGGGGGGCCAACGTCCTGACTTTC

j_gene: TRBJ1-3
d_gene: TRBD1
abundance: .
v_gene: TRBV4-3
CDR3aa: CASSQERGQGHGGNTIYF
CDR3nt: TGCGCCAGCAGCCAAGAACGGGGACAGGGACATGGTGGAAACACCATATATTTT

j_gene: TRBJ2-5
d_gene: .
abundance: many
v_gene: TRBV7-2
CDR3aa: CASSLDREQETQYF
CDR3nt: TGTGCCAGCAGCTTAGACAGGGAGCAAGAGACCCAGTACTTC

j_gene: TRBJ1-2
d_gene: TRBD1
abundance: .
v_gene: TRBV24-1
CDR3aa: CATSDRDRAYGYTF
CDR3nt: TGTGCCACCAGTGATCGGGACAGGGCCTATGGCTACACCTTC

j_gene: TRBJ1-1
d_gene: .
abundance: few
v_gene: TRBV24-1
CDR3aa: CATSGQMNTEAFF
CDR3nt: TGTGCCACCAGTGGACAGATGAACACTGAAGCTTTCTTT

j_gene: TRBJ2-7
d_gene: .
abundance: many
v_gene: TRBV30
CDR3aa: CAWIYGGGTGEQYF
CDR3nt: TGTGCCTGGATCTACGGTGGGGGAACGGGCGAGCAGTACTTC

j_gene: TRBJ1-2
d_gene: .
abundance: .
v_gene: TRBV29-1
CDR3aa: CSVEGERYTF
CDR3nt: TGCAGCGTTGAAGGAGAGCGCTACACCTTC

j_gene: TRBJ2-1
d_gene: TRBD2
abundance: few
v_gene: TRBV9
CDR3aa: CASSVGGGSYNEQFF
CDR3nt: TGTGCCAGCAGCGTAGGGGGGGGAAGCTACAATGAGCAGTTCTTC

j_gene: TRBJ1-4
d_gene: .
abundance: few
v_gene: TRBV5-5
CDR3aa: CASSPVRTNEKLFF
CDR3nt: TGTGCCAGCAGCCCGGTTAGAACTAATGAAAAACTGTTTTTT

j_gene: TRBJ2-3
d_gene: TRBD1
abundance: few
v_gene: TRBV25-1
CDR3aa: CASSQPGTGNTQYF
CDR3nt: TGTGCCAGCAGTCAGCCCGGGACAGGGAACACGCAGTATTTT

j_gene: TRBJ1-1
d_gene: TRBD1
abundance: .
v_gene: TRBV5-1
CDR3aa: CASSLEYRGTEAFF
CDR3nt: TGCGCCAGCAGCTTGGAATACAGGGGAACTGAAGCTTTCTTT

j_gene: TRBJ2-2
d_gene: .
abundance: .
v_gene: TRBV2
CDR3aa: CASSATENTGELFF
CDR3nt: TGTGCCAGCAGTGCAACAGAGAACACCGGGGAGCTGTTTTTT

j_gene: TRBJ1-3
d_gene: .
abundance: .
v_gene: TRBV4-1
CDR3aa: CASSREKQGFSGNTIYF
CDR3nt: TGCGCCAGCAGCCGGGAAAAACAGGGCTTCTCTGGAAACACCATATATTTT

j_gene: TRBJ2-1
d_gene: .
abundance: many
v_gene: TRBV6-2/TRBV6-3
CDR3aa: CASTDRYNEQFF
CDR3nt: TGTGCCAGCACTGACCGCTACAATGAGCAGTTCTTC

j_gene: TRBJ2-6
d_gene: .
abundance: many
v_gene: TRBV6-2/TRBV6-3
CDR3aa: CASSYAARGANVLTF
CDR3nt: TGTGCCAGCAGTTATGCGGCCCGGGGGGCCAACGTCCTGACTTTC

j_gene: TRBJ2-2
d_gene: TRBD1
abundance: few
v_gene: TRBV24-1
CDR3aa: CATSDLGQGAGELFF
CDR3nt: TGTGCCACCAGTGATTTAGGGCAGGGGGCCGGGGAGCTGTTTTTT

j_gene: TRBJ2-2
d_gene: .
abundance: .
v_gene: TRBV10-3
CDR3aa: CAIPRGQGNTGELFF
CDR3nt: TGTGCCATCCCCCGGGGGCAGGGGAACACCGGGGAGCTGTTTTTT

j_gene: TRBJ2-1
d_gene: TRBD2
abundance: many
v_gene: TRBV7-3
CDR3aa: CASSLRLAGGPDNEQFF
CDR3nt: TGTGCCAGCAGCTTACGACTAGCGGGGGGGCCCGACAATGAGCAGTTCTTC

j_gene: TRBJ2-3
d_gene: .
abundance: .
v_gene: TRBV28
CDR3aa: CASWGRQDTQYF
CDR3nt: TGTGCCAGTTGGGGCCGACAGGATACGCAGTATTTT

j_gene: TRBJ1-2
d_gene: .
abundance: many
v_gene: TRBV5-1
CDR3aa: CASRIDGGYTF
CDR3nt: TGCGCCAGCCGGATTGATGGGGGCTACACCTTC

j_gene: TRBJ1-2
d_gene: .
abundance: .
v_gene: TRBV4-3
CDR3aa: CASSQDPHVGPGNYGYTF
CDR3nt: TGCGCCAGCAGCCAAGATCCCCACGTCGGACCTGGGAACTATGGCTACACCTTC

j_gene: TRBJ2-5
d_gene: TRBD1
abundance: few
v_gene: TRBV5-1
CDR3aa: CASSLETGGIETQYF
CDR3nt: TGCGCCAGCAGCTTGGAGACAGGGGGCATAGAGACCCAGTACTTC

j_gene: TRBJ2-5
d_gene: .
abundance: .
v_gene: TRBV5-1
CDR3aa: CASSPVEVETQYF
CDR3nt: TGCGCCAGCAGCCCCGTGGAGGTAGAGACCCAGTACTTC

j_gene: TRBJ1-5
d_gene: TRBD1
abundance: few
v_gene: TRBV6-2/TRBV6-3
CDR3aa: CASSYTTRQGDQPQHF
CDR3nt: TGTGCCAGCAGTTACACCACCAGACAGGGGGATCAGCCCCAGCATTTT